The clone carrying this TCR beta chain came up many times. Its specificity is not known. These data come from a study of CD8 T cells in ankylosing spondylitis. Study outcomes and limitations: A TCR beta motif of 8 or 9 highly homologous variants appeared characteristic of ankylosing spondylitis blood.

V was shortened by 5 bases and J by 2 bases, with 7 bases between the two germline ends. This CDR3 region has 12 residues. Looked up from germline, CDR1 is SEHNR and CDR2 is FQNEAQ (reference sequence). Via MiXCR, TCRdb re-called the 5' RACE reads, giving one row per CDR3 protein. The sample includes some 130,000 distinct CDR3 sequences, approximately 10% seen only once; the top ten take about 4%. Sequenced sample: blood, either unsorted or a sorted T cell fraction (not recorded which). The sequence came from a female donor with ankylosing spondylitis or in good health (not recorded which). The chain is built from TRBV7-9 and TRBJ2-7; unclear D gene. In nucleotides, the CDR3 is TGTGCCAGCAGCAGACGCCCCTACGAGCAGTACTTC. Translating it yields CASSRRPYEQYF.